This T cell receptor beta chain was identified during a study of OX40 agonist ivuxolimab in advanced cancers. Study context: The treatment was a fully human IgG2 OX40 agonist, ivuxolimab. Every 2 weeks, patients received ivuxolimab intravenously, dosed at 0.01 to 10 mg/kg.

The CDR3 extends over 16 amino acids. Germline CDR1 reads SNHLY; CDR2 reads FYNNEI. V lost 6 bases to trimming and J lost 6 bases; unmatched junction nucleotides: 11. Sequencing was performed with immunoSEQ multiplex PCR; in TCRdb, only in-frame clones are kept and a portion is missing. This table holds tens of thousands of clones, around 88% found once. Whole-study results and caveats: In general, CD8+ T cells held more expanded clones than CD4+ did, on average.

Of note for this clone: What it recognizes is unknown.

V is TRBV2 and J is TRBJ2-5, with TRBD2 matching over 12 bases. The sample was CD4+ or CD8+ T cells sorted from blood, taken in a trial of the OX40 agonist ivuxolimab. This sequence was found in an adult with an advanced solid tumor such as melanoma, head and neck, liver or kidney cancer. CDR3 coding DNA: TGTGCCAGCAGCGCCACCCTAGCGGGAGGGAGAAAGACCCAGTACTTC. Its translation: CASSATLAGGRKTQYF. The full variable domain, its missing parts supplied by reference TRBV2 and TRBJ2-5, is EPEVTQTPSHQVTQMGQEVILRCVPISNHLYFYWYRQILGQKVEFLVSFYNNEISEKSEIFDDQFSVERPDGSNFTLKIRSTKLEDSAMYFCASSATLAGGRKTQYFGPGTRLLVL.